One TCR beta chain is described in this entry. The antigen is undetermined. The V gene end was trimmed by 0 bases and the J gene end by 1 base; junction bases not matched to a gene: 2. CDR3 length: 15 amino acids. The germline V gene encodes CDR1 SGHRS and CDR2 YFSETQ. This sample is drawn from a study of cytomegalovirus exposure and HLA in healthy donors. Study background: The study placed about 86% of its approximately 380 genotyped donors in the Caucasian-associated ancestry cluster. General study findings and limits: Later analysis placed DRB1 highest and HLA-C lowest in TCR association rates, which differed by HLA locus. Productive status was seen about 87% or about 30% of the time for most TCR beta V segments in an earlier analysis.

At sampling all donors were nominally healthy, likely with unrecorded immune exposures. PCR used 60 Vbeta primers and 13 Jbeta primers. Data came from immunoSEQ multiplex PCR; TCRdb stores just in-frame clones and leaves some out. The sample includes about 150,000 clones, more than 70% of them seen just once. This receptor was obtained from a male donor in good health and CMV-seronegative. The rearrangement uses TRBV5-1 and TRBJ2-7, with 9 bases that match TRBD2. The specimen sequenced was PBMCs. The DNA of the CDR3 is TGCGCCAGCAGCTTGGAGACTAGCGGATCCTACGAGCAGTACTTC. Translation: CASSLETSGSYEQYF.